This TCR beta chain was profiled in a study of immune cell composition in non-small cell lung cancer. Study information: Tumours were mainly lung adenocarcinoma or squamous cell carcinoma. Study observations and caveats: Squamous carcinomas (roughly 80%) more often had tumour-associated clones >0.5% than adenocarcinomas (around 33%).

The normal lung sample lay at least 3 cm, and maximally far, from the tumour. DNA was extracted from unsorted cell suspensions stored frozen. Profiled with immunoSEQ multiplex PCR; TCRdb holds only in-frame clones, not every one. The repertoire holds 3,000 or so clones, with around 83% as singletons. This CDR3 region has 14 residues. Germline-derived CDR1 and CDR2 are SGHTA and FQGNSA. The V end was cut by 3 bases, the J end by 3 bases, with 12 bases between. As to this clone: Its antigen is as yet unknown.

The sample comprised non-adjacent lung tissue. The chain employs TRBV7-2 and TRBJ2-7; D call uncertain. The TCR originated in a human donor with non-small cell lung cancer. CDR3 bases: TGTGCCAGCAGCTTCGACTGGAATATCTACGAGCAGTACTTC. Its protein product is CASSFDWNIYEQYF.